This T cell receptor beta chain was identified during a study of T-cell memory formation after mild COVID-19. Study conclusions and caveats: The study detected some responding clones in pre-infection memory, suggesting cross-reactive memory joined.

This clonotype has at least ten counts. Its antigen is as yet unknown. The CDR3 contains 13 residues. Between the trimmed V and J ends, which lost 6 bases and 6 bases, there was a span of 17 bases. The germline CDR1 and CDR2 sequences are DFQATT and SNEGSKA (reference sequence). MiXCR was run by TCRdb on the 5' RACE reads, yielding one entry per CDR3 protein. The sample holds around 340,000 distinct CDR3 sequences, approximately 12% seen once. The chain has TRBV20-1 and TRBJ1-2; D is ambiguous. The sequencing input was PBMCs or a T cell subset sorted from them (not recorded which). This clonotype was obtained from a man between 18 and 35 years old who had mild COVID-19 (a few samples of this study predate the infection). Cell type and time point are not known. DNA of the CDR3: TGCAGTGCCATTCTTCACACAGTCGATGGCTACACCTTC. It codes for CSAILHTVDGYTF.